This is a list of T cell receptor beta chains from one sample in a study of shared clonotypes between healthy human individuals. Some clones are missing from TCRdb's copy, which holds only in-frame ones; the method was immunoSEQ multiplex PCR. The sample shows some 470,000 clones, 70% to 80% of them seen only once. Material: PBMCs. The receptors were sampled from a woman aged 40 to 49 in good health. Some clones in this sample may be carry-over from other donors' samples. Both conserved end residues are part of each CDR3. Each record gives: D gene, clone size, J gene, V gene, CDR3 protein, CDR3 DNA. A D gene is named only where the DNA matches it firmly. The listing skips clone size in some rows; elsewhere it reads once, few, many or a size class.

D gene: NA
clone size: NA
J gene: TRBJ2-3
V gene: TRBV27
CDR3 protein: CASSLPGRQDTQYF
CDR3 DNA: TGTGCCAGCAGTTTACCGGGGCGTCAAGATACGCAGTATTTT

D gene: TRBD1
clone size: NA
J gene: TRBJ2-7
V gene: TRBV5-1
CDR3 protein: CASSLGQGTSYEQYF
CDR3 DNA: TGCGCCAGCAGCTTGGGACAGGGGACATCCTACGAGCAGTACTTC

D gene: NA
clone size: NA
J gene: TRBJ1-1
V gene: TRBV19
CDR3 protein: CASSTLPGVGTEAFF
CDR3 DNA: TGTGCCAGTAGTACTCTCCCGGGGGTAGGCACTGAAGCTTTCTTT

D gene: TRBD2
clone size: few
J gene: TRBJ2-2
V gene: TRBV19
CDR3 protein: CASSRGLAGTNTGELFF
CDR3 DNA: TGTGCCAGTAGCCGGGGACTAGCGGGGACGAACACCGGGGAGCTGTTTTTT

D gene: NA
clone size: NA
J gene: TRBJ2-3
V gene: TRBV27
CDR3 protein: CASSPWSREGTDTQYF
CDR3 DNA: TGTGCCAGCAGTCCGTGGTCCAGGGAGGGCACAGATACGCAGTATTTT

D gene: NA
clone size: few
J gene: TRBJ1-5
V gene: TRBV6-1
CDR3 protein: CASSEFGQNQPQHF
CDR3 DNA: TGTGCCAGCAGTGAGTTTGGACAAAATCAGCCCCAGCATTTT

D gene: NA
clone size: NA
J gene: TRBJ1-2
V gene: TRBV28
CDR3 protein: CASSFIRGYTF
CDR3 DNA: TGTGCCAGCAGTTTCATCCGTGGCTACACCTTC

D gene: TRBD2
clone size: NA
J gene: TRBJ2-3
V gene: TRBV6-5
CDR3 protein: CASSKLAGGRTQYF
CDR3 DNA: TGTGCCAGCAGTAAGTTAGCGGGAGGACGAACGCAGTATTTT

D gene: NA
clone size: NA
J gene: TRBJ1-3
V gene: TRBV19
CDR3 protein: CASRDRHRFSGNTIYF
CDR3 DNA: TGTGCCAGTAGAGATAGGCACAGATTCTCTGGAAACACCATATATTTT

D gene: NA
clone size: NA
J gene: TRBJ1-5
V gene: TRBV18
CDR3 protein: CASSRDGAASNQPQHF
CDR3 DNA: TGTGCCAGCTCACGGGACGGAGCAGCCAGCAATCAGCCCCAGCATTTT

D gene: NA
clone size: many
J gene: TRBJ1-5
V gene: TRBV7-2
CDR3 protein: CASSLGGYQPQHF
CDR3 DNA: TGTGCCAGCAGCTTAGGAGGTTATCAGCCCCAGCATTTT

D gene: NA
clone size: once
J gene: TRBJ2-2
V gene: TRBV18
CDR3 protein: CASVGGGAVRELFF
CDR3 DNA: TGTGCCAGCGTGGGCGGGGGCGCAGTCCGGGAGCTGTTTTTT

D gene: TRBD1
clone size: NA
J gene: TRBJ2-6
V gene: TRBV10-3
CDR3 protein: CAISPGTGVGANVLTF
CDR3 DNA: TGTGCCATCAGTCCCGGGACAGGGGTCGGGGCCAACGTCCTGACTTTC

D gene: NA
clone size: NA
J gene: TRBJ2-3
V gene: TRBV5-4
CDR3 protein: CASSPGLTDADTQYF
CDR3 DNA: TGTGCCAGCAGCCCCGGACTAACAGACGCAGATACGCAGTATTTT

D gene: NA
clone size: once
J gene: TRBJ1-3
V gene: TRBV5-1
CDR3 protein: CASSLGAQGNTIYF
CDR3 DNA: TGCGCCAGCAGCTTGGGGGCGCAGGGAAACACCATATATTTT

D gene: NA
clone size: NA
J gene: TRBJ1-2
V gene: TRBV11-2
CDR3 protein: CASSPRGVPYTF
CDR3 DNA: TGTGCCAGCAGCCCAAGGGGGGTCCCCTACACCTTC

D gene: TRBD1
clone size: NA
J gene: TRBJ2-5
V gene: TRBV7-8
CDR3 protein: CASGRDSQETQYF
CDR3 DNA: TGTGCCAGCGGCCGGGACAGCCAAGAGACCCAGTACTTC

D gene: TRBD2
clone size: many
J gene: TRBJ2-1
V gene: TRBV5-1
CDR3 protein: CASSSGLAGYNEQFF
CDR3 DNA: TGCGCCAGCAGCTCTGGACTAGCGGGATACAATGAGCAGTTCTTC

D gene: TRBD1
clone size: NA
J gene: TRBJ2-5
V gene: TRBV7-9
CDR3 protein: CASSTLGQPQETQYF
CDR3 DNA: TGTGCCAGCAGCACCCTGGGACAGCCTCAAGAGACCCAGTACTTC

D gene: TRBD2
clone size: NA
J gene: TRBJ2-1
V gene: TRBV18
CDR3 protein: CASSPALADNSYNEQFF
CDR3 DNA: TGTGCCAGCTCACCAGCACTAGCGGATAACTCCTACAATGAGCAGTTCTTC

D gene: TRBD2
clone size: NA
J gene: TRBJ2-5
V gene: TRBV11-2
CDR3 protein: CASSLMWSRESQYF
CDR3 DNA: TGTGCCAGCAGCTTAATGTGGTCGCGGGAGAGCCAGTACTTC

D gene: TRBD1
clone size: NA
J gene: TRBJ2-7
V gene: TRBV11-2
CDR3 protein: CASSPLRDSPYEQYF
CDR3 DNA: TGTGCCAGCAGCCCGCTCCGGGACAGTCCCTACGAGCAGTACTTC

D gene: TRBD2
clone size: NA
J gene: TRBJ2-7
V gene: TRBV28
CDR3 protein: CASSPSSGGSYEQYF
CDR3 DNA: TGTGCCAGCAGTCCATCTAGCGGGGGGTCCTACGAGCAGTACTTC

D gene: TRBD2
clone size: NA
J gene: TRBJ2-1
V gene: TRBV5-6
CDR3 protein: CASSFSGSYNEQFF
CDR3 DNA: TGTGCCAGCAGCTTTAGCGGGTCCTACAATGAGCAGTTCTTC

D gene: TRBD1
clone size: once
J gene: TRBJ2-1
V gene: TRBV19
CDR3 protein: CASSRDREMGNEQFF
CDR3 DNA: TGTGCCAGTAGTAGGGACAGGGAGATGGGCAATGAGCAGTTCTTC

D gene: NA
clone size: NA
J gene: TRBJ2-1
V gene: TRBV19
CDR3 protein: CASSWASSENEQFF
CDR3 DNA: TGTGCCAGTAGCTGGGCTAGCAGTGAAAATGAGCAGTTCTTC

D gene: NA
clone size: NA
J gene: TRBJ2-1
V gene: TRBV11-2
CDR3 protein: CASSLDGGVGYNEQFF
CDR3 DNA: TGTGCCAGCAGCTTAGATGGGGGAGTGGGTTACAATGAGCAGTTCTTC

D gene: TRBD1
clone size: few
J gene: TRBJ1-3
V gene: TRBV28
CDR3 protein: CASSQGARNTIYF
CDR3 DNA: TGTGCCAGCAGCCAGGGGGCTCGGAACACCATATATTTT

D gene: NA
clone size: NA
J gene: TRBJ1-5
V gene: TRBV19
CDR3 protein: CASSIYGVGYSNQPQHF
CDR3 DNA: TGTGCCAGTAGTATTTACGGTGTCGGTTATAGCAATCAGCCCCAGCATTTT

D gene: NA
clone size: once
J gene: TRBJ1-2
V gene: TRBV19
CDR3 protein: CASSIGADNYGYTF
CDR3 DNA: TGTGCCAGTAGTATTGGGGCAGACAACTATGGCTACACCTTC

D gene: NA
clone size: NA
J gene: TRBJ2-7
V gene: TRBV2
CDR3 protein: CASSQGIRRASSYEQYF
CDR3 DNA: TGTGCCAGCAGTCAAGGAATCCGCAGGGCTAGCTCCTACGAGCAGTACTTC

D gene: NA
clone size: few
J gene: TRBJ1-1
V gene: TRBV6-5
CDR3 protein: CASHRGLMFFTEAFF
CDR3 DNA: TGTGCCAGCCATCGGGGTTTGATGTTCTTCACTGAAGCTTTCTTT

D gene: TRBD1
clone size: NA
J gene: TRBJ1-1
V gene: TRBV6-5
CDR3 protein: CATFRDRATEAFF
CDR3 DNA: TGTGCCACCTTCCGGGACAGGGCCACTGAAGCTTTCTTT

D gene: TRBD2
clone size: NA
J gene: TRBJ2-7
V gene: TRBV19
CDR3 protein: CASSVLAAASYEQYF
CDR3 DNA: TGTGCCAGTAGCGTCCTAGCGGCTGCTTCCTACGAGCAGTACTTC

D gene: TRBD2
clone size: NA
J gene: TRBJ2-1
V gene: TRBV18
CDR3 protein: CASSPLGLAGNSYNEQFF
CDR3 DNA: TGTGCCAGCTCACCTCTCGGACTAGCGGGAAACTCCTACAATGAGCAGTTCTTC

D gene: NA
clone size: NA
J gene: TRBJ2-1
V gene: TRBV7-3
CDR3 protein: CASSPILGNEQFF
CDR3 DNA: TGTGCCAGCAGCCCGATTTTGGGCAATGAGCAGTTCTTC

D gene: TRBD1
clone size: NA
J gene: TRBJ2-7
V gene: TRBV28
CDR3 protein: CASKRDSEQYF
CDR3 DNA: TGTGCCAGCAAACGGGACAGCGAGCAGTACTTC

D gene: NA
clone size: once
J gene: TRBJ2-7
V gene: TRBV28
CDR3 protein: CASSTAWGSLVGEQYF
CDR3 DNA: TGTGCCAGCAGTACGGCCTGGGGTAGTTTAGTCGGCGAGCAGTACTTC

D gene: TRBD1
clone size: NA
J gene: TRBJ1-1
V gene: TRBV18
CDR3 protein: CASSPRPGQGTIFEAFF
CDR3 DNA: TGTGCCAGCTCACCACGTCCGGGACAGGGTACTATATTTGAAGCTTTCTTT

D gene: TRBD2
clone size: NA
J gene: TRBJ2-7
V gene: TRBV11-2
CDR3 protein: CASSLDQGLAAISYEQHF
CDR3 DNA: TGTGCCAGCAGCTTAGATCAAGGACTAGCGGCTATCTCCTACGAGCAGCACTTC